This is a list of T cell receptor beta chains from one sample in a study of control samples from healthy donors and cancer patients. Clones were read by immunoSEQ multiplex PCR, and TCRdb kept only the in-frame ones, dropping some. The profile shows around 150,000 clones, about 90% of them singletons. Sequenced material: blood. The source is a man aged 30 to 39 in good health. Each CDR3 is given with its conserved first and last residue. D genes are given only for firm matches. Expanded clones get a size class; other rows say once, few or many, or leave the size out.

v_call	j_call	clone_size	d_call	cdr3_aa	cdr3_nt
TRBV6-6	TRBJ2-7	once	TRBD2	CASSSAGAVSMEQYF	TGTGCCAGCAGTTCCGCGGGAGCTGTTTCAATGGAGCAGTACTTC
TRBV9	TRBJ2-7	.	.	CASSVDSSYEQYF	TGTGCCAGCAGCGTAGACTCCTCCTACGAGCAGTACTTC
TRBV7-6	TRBJ2-4	.	TRBD2	CASSPLRGAGLAKNIQYF	TGTGCCAGCAGCCCGCTAAGGGGAGCGGGGCTAGCCAAAAACATTCAGTACTTC
TRBV14	TRBJ2-7	.	.	CASSPRLSSYEQYF	TGTGCCAGCAGCCCTCGCCTAAGCTCCTACGAGCAGTACTTC
TRBV28	TRBJ1-2	.	.	CASSPGGAGYGYTF	TGTGCCAGCAGTCCTGGAGGGGCAGGGTATGGCTACACCTTC
TRBV7-2	TRBJ2-5	.	.	CASSLEPTVRWTQYF	TGTGCCAGCAGCTTGGAGCCGACGGTTAGGTGGACCCAGTACTTC
TRBV3-1/TRBV3-2	TRBJ1-3	.	.	CASSHTGNSGNTIYF	TGTGCCAGCAGCCACACAGGGAACTCTGGAAACACCATATATTTT
TRBV5-6	TRBJ2-5	.	TRBD1	CASSLALDRRETQYF	TGTGCCAGCAGCTTGGCCTTGGACAGGAGGGAGACCCAGTACTTC
TRBV18	TRBJ1-1	.	TRBD1	CASSPRQGNTEAFF	TGTGCCAGCTCACCACGACAGGGAAACACTGAAGCTTTCTTT
TRBV7-9	TRBJ2-1	.	TRBD1	CASRGQGKGNEQFF	TGTGCCAGCAGAGGACAGGGGAAGGGGAATGAGCAGTTCTTC
TRBV9	TRBJ2-2	.	.	CASTPDPNTGELFF	TGTGCCAGTACCCCAGACCCGAACACCGGGGAGCTGTTTTTT
TRBV5-8	TRBJ2-3	once	TRBD1	CASSSRQGNRDTQYF	TGTGCCAGCAGCTCCCGACAGGGTAATAGAGATACGCAGTATTTT
TRBV6-5	TRBJ1-3	.	.	CASRNRATGGNTIYF	TGTGCCAGCAGAAACCGGGCGACTGGGGGAAACACCATATATTTT
TRBV19	TRBJ2-1	.	.	CASSTGVHNEQFF	TGTGCCAGTAGTACCGGGGTTCACAATGAGCAGTTCTTC
TRBV7-3	TRBJ1-1	.	.	CASSLGPATEAFF	TGTGCCAGCAGCCTTGGTCCGGCCACTGAAGCTTTCTTT
TRBV7-3	TRBJ2-5	.	.	CASSLRSKETQYF	TGTGCCAGCAGCTTAAGGTCGAAGGAGACCCAGTACTTC
TRBV19	TRBJ2-1	.	.	CATSPQGSYNEQFF	TGTGCCACCTCACCCCAGGGCTCCTACAATGAGCAGTTCTTC
TRBV5-4	TRBJ1-2	.	TRBD1	CASSFPGQGADGYTF	TGTGCCAGCAGCTTTCCGGGACAGGGGGCGGATGGCTACACCTTC
TRBV4-1	TRBJ2-7	.	.	CASSQQVGWEQYF	TGCGCCAGCAGCCAACAGGTGGGCTGGGAGCAGTACTTC
TRBV6-4	TRBJ2-6	once	TRBD1	CASSEDKDRVYTPGANVLTF	TGTGCCAGCAGTGAAGATAAGGACAGGGTGTATACCCCTGGGGCCAACGTCCTGACTTTC
TRBV5-1	TRBJ2-3	.	.	CASQKEPLGGTDTQYF	TGCGCCTCCCAGAAGGAGCCACTCGGCGGCACAGATACGCAGTATTTT
TRBV2	TRBJ2-7	.	.	CAGGVVPYEQYF	TGTGCCGGTGGGGTGGTTCCCTACGAGCAGTACTTC
TRBV14	TRBJ2-2	few	TRBD1	CASSHIVRGRPGELFF	TGTGCCAGCAGCCACATTGTCAGGGGGCGCCCCGGGGAGCTGTTTTTT
TRBV7-2	TRBJ2-7	once	TRBD1	CASSLAPWDSTYEQYF	TGTGCCAGCAGCTTAGCTCCCTGGGACAGCACCTACGAGCAGTACTTC
TRBV5-1	TRBJ2-2	.	TRBD1	CASSFRQGASGNTGELFF	TGCGCCAGCAGCTTCCGACAGGGGGCGAGCGGGAACACCGGGGAGCTGTTTTTT
TRBV11-2	TRBJ2-5	.	.	CASSLLGIQETQYF	TGTGCCAGCAGCTTGTTAGGGATCCAAGAGACCCAGTACTTC
TRBV28	TRBJ2-1	.	.	CASSLLSSYNEQFF	TGTGCCAGCAGTTTGCTGAGCTCCTACAATGAGCAGTTCTTC
TRBV28	TRBJ2-5	.	.	CASSLSPPKRETQYF	TGTGCCAGCAGTTTGAGCCCCCCCAAACGGGAGACCCAGTACTTC
TRBV9	TRBJ2-4	.	TRBD1	CASSARDRENIQYF	TGTGCCAGCAGCGCCCGGGACAGGGAAAACATTCAGTACTTC
TRBV5-1	TRBJ1-2	.	TRBD1	CASSPGQGAYGYTF	TGCGCCAGCAGCCCCGGACAGGGGGCTTATGGCTACACCTTC
TRBV18	TRBJ1-1	.	TRBD1	CASKIRDRVIDYDTEAFF	TGTGCCAGTAAGATCCGGGACAGGGTTATCGATTATGACACTGAAGCTTTCTTT
TRBV20-1	TRBJ1-6	.	.	CSASRQEDSPLHF	TGCAGTGCTAGTAGGCAGGAGGATTCACCCCTCCACTTT
TRBV6-6	TRBJ2-3	.	.	CASSVGANTDTQYF	TGTGCCAGCTCGGTGGGGGCGAACACAGATACGCAGTATTTT
TRBV7-9	TRBJ2-2	.	.	CASSLRTGELFF	TGTGCCAGCAGCTTACGAACCGGGGAGCTGTTTTTT
TRBV7-9	TRBJ1-2	.	TRBD1	CASTEGDRDLNTF	TGTGCCAGCACCGAGGGGGACAGGGACTTAAACACCTTC
TRBV15	TRBJ1-6	.	.	CATSEIPGSPLHF	TGTGCCACCAGCGAGATACCGGGTTCACCCCTCCACTTT
TRBV19	TRBJ2-1	.	.	CASTSGGAGSYEQFF	TGTGCCAGTACCTCAGGGGGGGCCGGTAGTTATGAGCAGTTCTTC
TRBV11-2	TRBJ1-5	.	.	CASSLERGGLYSNQPQHF	TGTGCCAGCAGCTTAGAGCGTGGCGGGTTGTATAGCAATCAGCCCCAGCATTTT
TRBV19	TRBJ1-1	.	.	CASSILLGTEAFF	TGTGCCAGTAGTATATTATTAGGGACTGAAGCTTTCTTT
TRBV11-2	TRBJ1-2	.	.	CASSLEGAAGYTF	TGTGCCAGCAGCTTAGAGGGGGCGGCGGGCTACACCTTC
TRBV5-4	TRBJ1-1	few	TRBD1	CASSLRDREYTEAFF	TGTGCCAGCAGCTTGCGGGACAGGGAATACACTGAAGCTTTCTTT
TRBV5-8	TRBJ1-1	.	.	CASSFEAGLMNTEAFF	TGTGCCAGCAGCTTCGAAGCGGGCCTGATGAACACTGAAGCTTTCTTT
TRBV5-4	TRBJ2-4	.	.	CASSSAGSGAKNIQYF	TGTGCCAGCAGCTCGGCGGGTAGTGGGGCCAAAAACATTCAGTACTTC
TRBV15	TRBJ1-5	.	.	CATSSQNRDQPQHF	TGTGCCACCAGCAGTCAAAACAGGGACCAGCCCCAGCATTTT
TRBV2	TRBJ2-7	.	.	CARVFRGERWEQYF	TGTGCCAGAGTTTTCCGAGGGGAACGGTGGGAGCAGTACTTC
TRBV11-2	TRBJ1-3	.	.	CASNLGSAGNTIYF	TGTGCCAGCAACTTGGGGTCCGCTGGAAACACCATATATTTT
TRBV14	TRBJ1-2	.	.	CASSHGRNYGYTF	TGTGCCAGCAGCCACGGCAGAAACTATGGCTACACCTTC
TRBV19	TRBJ2-3	.	TRBD2	CASSARLAGATDTQYF	TGTGCCAGTAGTGCCCGACTAGCGGGAGCCACAGATACGCAGTATTTT
TRBV18	TRBJ2-5	.	TRBD2	CASSPALAGGRETQYF	TGTGCCAGCTCACCAGCGCTAGCGGGGGGGAGAGAGACCCAGTACTTC
TRBV7-3	TRBJ2-1	.	.	CASSPSPGRYNEQFF	TGTGCCAGCAGCCCATCACCCGGACGGTACAATGAGCAGTTCTTC
TRBV28	TRBJ1-2	.	.	CASSFLYGYTF	TGTGCCAGCAGTTTCCTCTATGGCTACACCTTC
TRBV5-1	TRBJ2-7	.	.	CASSLEKSSYEQYF	TGCGCCAGCAGCTTGGAAAAGAGCTCCTACGAGCAGTACTTC
TRBV24-1	TRBJ1-5	.	TRBD1	CATSGQGVGNQPQHF	TGTGCCACCAGTGGACAGGGGGTTGGTAATCAGCCCCAGCATTTT